The 17 T cell receptor beta chains listed next were all sequenced from one sample in a study of blood T cell repertoires in COVID-19 (dated by TCRdb to between 2020 and 2021). Libraries were prepared through the immunoSEQ multiplex PCR assay. TCRdb holds this immuneACCESS table with in-frame rearrangements only. Some clones are missing; in checked studies, unresolved V genes explain under half, and the rest has no known cause. In this sample the table shows 100,000 to 150,000 clones, about 74% of which occur a single time. 4.5% to 6% of the sample is held by the ten biggest clonotypes. Sequenced: peripheral blood. The receptors originated from a man older than 75 with COVID-19, enrolled during active disease.

The chain is built from TRBV6-5 and TRBJ1-6; D is possibly TRBD1 (6 bases). The V gene's germline CDR1 is MNHEY and CDR2 SVGAGI. The V gene lost 0 bases and the J gene lost 9 bases, with 9 bases spanning the gap. This CDR3 comprises 14 residues. CDR3 protein: CASSYSRGGSPLHF. The CDR3 coding sequence is TGTGCCAGCAGTTACTCGAGAGGGGGTTCACCCCTCCACTTT.

The CDR3 sequence is CASRWGTPSEQYF. CDR3 nucleotides: TGTGCCAGCAGGTGGGGGACTCCCAGCGAGCAGTACTTC. This chain links TRBV2 with TRBJ2-7; D is possibly TRBD2 (6 bases). Deletions cut 6 bases from V and 6 bases from J, with 15 bases between. This CDR3 is 13 amino acids long. The germline V gene has CDR1 SNHLY and CDR2 FYNNEI.

This clone occurred a few times. The genes are TRBV7-9 and TRBJ1-2; 9 positions agree with TRBD1. The CDR3 contains 14 residues. The V gene's germline CDR1 is SEHNR and CDR2 FQNEAQ (reference sequence). Losses at the gene ends were 3 bases for V and 8 bases for J; bases not matched to a gene: 7. The CDR3, as DNA: TGTGCCAGCAGCTTCGACAGGGGGGCGGAAGGCTACACCTTC. Translation: CASSFDRGAEGYTF.

Notes on this clone: The junction shows a germline mismatch at one end, possibly a read error. V usage is TRBV7-7 and J usage is TRBJ2-3; 10 bases agree with TRBD2. The V gene's germline CDR1 is SSHAT and CDR2 FNYEAQ (reference sequence). This CDR3 has 17 amino acids. CDR3 in amino acids: CASSLGIAGGSTDTQYF. Written as DNA, the CDR3 is TGTGCTAGCAGCTTAGGTATAGCGGGAGGCTCCACAGATACGCAGTATTTT. The full variable domain, in which reference TRBV7-7 and TRBJ2-3 provide the parts outside the CDR3, is GAGVSQSPRYKVTKRGQDVTLRCDPISSHATLYWYQQALGQGPEFLTYFNYEAQPDKSGLPSDRFSAERPEGSISTLTIQRTEQRDSAMYRCASSLGIAGGSTDTQYFGPGTRLTVL.

J is TRBJ2-5 and V is TRBV20-1; perhaps TRBD2 as D (5 bases). V dropped 5 bases and J dropped 7 bases, with 8 bases sitting between them. Germline V gene sequence: CDR1 DFQATT, CDR2 SNEGSKA (reference sequence). The CDR3 runs to 10 residues. The CDR3 nucleotides read TGCAGTGCTGTACGGGGGACCCAGTACTTC. Protein sequence: CSAVRGTQYF.

Only one count was recorded for this clone. This chain links TRBV9 with TRBJ2-1; TRBD2 matches 13 bases. CDR3 length: 17 amino acids. Unmatched junction bases numbered 4, after V lost 0 bases and J lost 4 bases. CDR1 is SGDLS, CDR2 YYNGEE, per germline. CDR3 region: CASSVGLAGGSYNEQFF. CDR3 sequence (DNA): TGTGCCAGCAGCGTAGGACTAGCGGGAGGATCTTACAATGAGCAGTTCTTC.

This clone was counted a few times. J is TRBJ2-7 and V is TRBV19, with D perhaps TRBD2 (7 bases). Trimming stripped 10 bases from V and 3 bases from J, with 22 bases between. Germline CDR1 and CDR2: LNHDA and SQIVND (reference sequence). The CDR3 sequence is 15 residues long. CDR3 protein: CATKGGGADLYEQYF. The CDR3 region has the DNA TGTGCCACCAAGGGAGGGGGGGCAGACCTCTACGAGCAGTACTTC.

This clone has only one observation. The V call is TRBV3-1 (or the pseudogene TRBV3-2), the J call TRBJ1-1; 9 bases are shared with TRBD1. Germline-derived CDR1 and CDR2 are LGHDT and YNNKEL (reference sequence). The CDR3 runs to 16 residues. J gave up 6 bases and V 4 bases, and 12 bases lay outside the gene matches. The CDR3 sequence: CASSLTPAGTGSEAFF. The CDR3, as DNA: TGTGCCAGCAGCCTTACCCCTGCCGGGACAGGGTCTGAAGCTTTCTTT.

The rearrangement joins TRBV11-2 to TRBJ1-1, with a tentative D call TRBD1 (5 bases). The CDR3 consists of 12 residues. The germline CDR1 and CDR2 sequences are SGHAT and FQNNGV. The V end was cut by 0 bases, the J end by 10 bases, with 9 bases between. As DNA, the CDR3 is TGTGCCAGCAGCTTAGAAGGGGTGGGAGCTTTCTTT. The encoded protein is CASSLEGVGAFF. Together with reference TRBV11-2 and TRBJ1-1, the CDR3 gives the full variable domain: EAGVAQSPRYKIIEKRQSVAFWCNPISGHATLYWYQQILGQGPKLLIQFQNNGVVDDSQLPKDRFSAERLKGVDSTLKIQPAKLEDSAVYLCASSLEGVGAFFGQGTRLTVV.

The chain is built from TRBV29-1 and TRBJ1-1; 9 bases fit TRBD1. The CDR3 has 13 amino acids. The germline V gene encodes CDR1 SQVTM and CDR2 ANQGSEA. The V and J ends lost 7 bases and 6 bases, in that order; junction bases with no gene match: 9. The CDR3 protein is CSGGDRGNPEAFF. The CDR3 DNA reads as TGCAGCGGGGGAGACAGGGGGAATCCTGAAGCTTTCTTT.

The J gene is TRBJ1-2, the V gene TRBV9; 7 bases agree with TRBD1. Germline lookup yields CDR1 SGDLS and CDR2 YYNGEE. V shed 4 bases, J shed 2 bases, and the junction held 11 bases outside the gene matches. CDR3 length equals 16 residues. The CDR3 nucleotides read TGTGCCAGCAGCCCCGAGGGTGGAGGGGGCAACTATGGCTACACCTTC. Protein sequence: CASSPEGGGGNYGYTF. Based on the CDR3 plus reference TRBV9 and TRBJ1-2, the full variable domain is DSGVTQTPKHLITATGQRVTLRCSPRSGDLSVYWYQQSLDQGLQFLIQYYNGEERAKGNILERFSAQQFPDLHSELNLSSLELGDSALYFCASSPEGGGGNYGYTFGSGTRLTVV.

The chain carries TRBV19 and TRBJ1-2, with TRBD1 matching over 10 bases. Trimming cost V 10 bases and J 5 bases; bases outside gene matches: 10. Germline V gene sequence: CDR1 LNHDA, CDR2 SQIVND (reference sequence). This CDR3 comprises 14 residues. CDR3 region: CATSRGTGDYGYTF. As DNA, the CDR3 is TGTGCCACCTCTAGGGGGACAGGGGATTATGGCTACACCTTC.

The chain uses TRBV5-1 and TRBJ2-5; 13 bases map to TRBD2. Unmatched junction bases numbered 3, after V lost 4 bases and J lost 0 bases. Per germline, CDR1 SGHRS and CDR2 YFSETQ. This CDR3 contains 16 residues. CDR3 region: CASSRGTSGDQETQYF. CDR3 sequence (DNA): TGCGCCAGCAGCAGGGGGACTAGCGGGGACCAAGAGACCCAGTACTTC.

The rearrangement uses TRBV15 and TRBJ1-1; TRBD1 is a possible D gene (6 bases). V dropped 1 base and J dropped 3 bases, with 12 bases sitting between them. Germline values: CDR1 LNHNV, CDR2 YYDKDF (reference sequence). The CDR3 totals 15 residues. In nucleotides, the CDR3 is TGTGCCACCAGCAGAGGGGAGGGGGTACACACTGAAGCTTTCTTT. The encoded protein is CATSRGEGVHTEAFF.

The rearrangement links TRBV7-8 to TRBJ1-5; 8 bases fit TRBD1. Germline V gene data show CDR1 as SGHVS and CDR2 as FQNEAQ. Unmatched junction bases numbered 5, after V lost 5 bases and J lost 5 bases. The CDR3 extends over 14 amino acids. CDR3 amino acids: CASSTRDRYQPQHF. The DNA for the CDR3 is TGTGCCAGCAGCACAAGGGACAGGTATCAGCCCCAGCATTTT.

The V and J genes are TRBV7-3 and TRBJ2-1; TRBD2 matches 14 bases. The V segment lost 6 bases and the J segment 13 bases; nucleotides outside the gene matches: 2. The CDR3 loop spans 12 amino acids. Germline-derived CDR1 and CDR2 are SGHTA and FQGTGA. CDR3 nucleotide sequence: TGTGCCAGCAGAGGGACTAGCGGGAGACAGTTCTTC. This sequence encodes CASRGTSGRQFF.

The chain has TRBV5-6 and TRBJ1-1; TRBD1 is a possible D gene (5 bases). V lost 3 bases, J lost 6 bases, and 15 bases lay in between. The CDR3 is 14 amino acids. Germline-derived CDR1 and CDR2 are SGHDT and YYEEEE. Here the CDR3 DNA reads TGTGCCAGCAGCTCCGGAAACAGGCCAGCTGAAGCTTTCTTT. The encoded protein is CASSSGNRPAEAFF.